Presented here are 20 T cell receptor beta chains from one specimen sequenced in a study of cytomegalovirus exposure and HLA in healthy donors. Clones were read by immunoSEQ multiplex PCR, and TCRdb kept only the in-frame ones, dropping some. The sample records some 110,000 clones, about 85% being singletons. Material for sequencing was PBMCs. The origin of the receptors is a woman aged 18 to 35 in good health and CMV-seropositive.

The chain recombines TRBV2 with TRBJ2-2; 8 bases match TRBD2. Germline V gene data show CDR1 as SNHLY and CDR2 as FYNNEI. The CDR3 totals 17 residues. V was clipped by 0 bases and J by 1 base; unmatched bases: 4. The CDR3, as DNA: TGTGCCAGCAGTGAAGCTGAGCTAGCGGGGAACACCGGGGAGCTGTTTTTT. It is translated as CASSEAELAGNTGELFF.

This sequence joins TRBV4-1 and TRBJ1-6, with D perhaps matching TRBD1 (5 bases). V lost 1 base and J 5 bases, leaving 9 bases between the germline ends. The length of the CDR3 is 15 residues. Germline CDR1 and CDR2: MGHRA and YSYEKL. As DNA, the CDR3 is TGCGCCAGCAGCCAAGGGGGGGGGAATAATTCACCCCTCCACTTT. It codes for CASSQGGGNNSPLHF.

This rearrangement joins TRBV6-1 to TRBJ2-3; a weak D match, TRBD2 (6 bases). Trimming cost V 2 bases and J 0 bases, with 15 bases left between them. CDR3 length: 17 residues. Germline loops: CDR1 MNHNS, CDR2 SASEGT. The CDR3 is CASSERLGGRSTDTQYF. The CDR3 region has the DNA TGTGCCAGCAGTGAACGCCTGGGGGGTCGAAGCACAGATACGCAGTATTTT.

This clone occurred once. The chain recombines TRBV11-3 with TRBJ2-7; TRBD2 might be the D (6 bases). Trimming removed 5 bases at V and 1 base at J, with 9 bases between. Germline CDR1 and CDR2: SGHNT and YENEEA. The CDR3 spans 13 residues. For the CDR3, the DNA is TGTGCCAGCAGCCCCGGGGGATCCTACGAGCAGTACTTC. As protein: CASSPGGSYEQYF. Full variable domain (rest looked up from reference TRBV11-3 and TRBJ2-7): EAGVVQSPRYKIIEKKQPVAFWCNPISGHNTLYWYLQNLGQGPELLIRYENEEAVDDSQLPKDRFSAERLKGVDSTLKIQPAELGDSAVYLCASSPGGSYEQYFGPGTRLTVT.

The genes are TRBV23-1 and TRBJ1-2; D possibly corresponds to TRBD1 (5 bases). TRBV23-1 is an ORF for which the function is uncertain. The V gene lost 4 bases and the J gene lost 8 bases, with 11 bases spanning the gap. The CDR3 extends over 12 amino acids. The CDR3 sequence is CASSPGLLGYTF. CDR3 bases: TGCGCCAGCAGTCCAGGGTTGTTGGGCTACACCTTC.

The CDR3 is CASSLVYSRETQYF. The CDR3 nucleotides read TGTGCCAGCAGCTTAGTGTACAGCCGGGAGACCCAGTACTTC. The chain combines TRBV7-6 with TRBJ2-5; no definite D call. The germline V gene has CDR1 SGHVS and CDR2 FNYEAQ. With 1 base removed from V and 5 bases from J, the gap between germline ends came to 11 bases. This CDR3 is 14 amino acids long.

The chain recombines TRBV5-4 with TRBJ1-2, with 8 bases identical to TRBD1. The CDR3 is 14 amino acids. CDR1 is SGHNT, CDR2 YYREEE, per germline (reference sequence). V shed 0 bases, J shed 7 bases, and the junction held 5 bases outside the gene matches. The CDR3 DNA reads as TGTGCCAGCAGCTTGGGACAGGGGATTCTTGGCTACACCTTC. It encodes CASSLGQGILGYTF.

This chain uses TRBV7-9 with TRBJ1-3; D is unresolved. The ends were cut back, 5 bases at V and 0 bases at J, with 11 bases in the middle. This CDR3 spans 15 amino acids. CDR1 is SEHNR and CDR2 is FQNEAQ in the germline V gene (reference sequence). CDR3 protein: CASSPTPLSGNTIYF. CDR3 bases: TGTGCCAGCAGCCCAACACCTCTCTCTGGAAACACCATATATTTT.

The chain combines TRBV6-1 with TRBJ2-1; 14 nucleotides line up with TRBD2. This CDR3 is built from 15 residues. V lost 7 bases, J lost 6 bases, and 5 bases stayed unmatched. From germline, CDR1 is MNHNS and CDR2 SASEGT. CDR3 region: CASTGGLAGANEQFF. The CDR3 DNA sequence: TGTGCCAGCACCGGGGGACTAGCGGGGGCCAATGAGCAGTTCTTC.

The DNA for the CDR3 is TGTGCCAGCAGCGGTGACATGTATGAAAAACTGTTTTTT. Translated: CASSGDMYEKLFF. The V call is TRBV7-9, the J call TRBJ1-4; D call uncertain. Germline values: CDR1 SEHNR, CDR2 FQNEAQ (reference sequence). V shed 5 bases and J shed 6 bases, with 10 bases lying between them. This CDR3 region has 13 residues.

The genes are TRBV9 and TRBJ2-3; D is possibly TRBD2 (6 bases). The V gene lost 7 bases and the J gene lost 2 bases, with 20 bases spanning the gap. CDR1 and CDR2 (germline): SGDLS, YYNGEE. The CDR3 consists of 16 residues. This CDR3 is CASGPAGRLSTDTQYF. CDR3 sequence (DNA): TGTGCCAGCGGGCCCGCGGGACGGCTATCCACAGATACGCAGTATTTT.

The chain recombines TRBV29-1 with TRBJ1-4, with D tentatively TRBD1 (5 bases). The V gene lost 5 bases and the J gene lost 4 bases, with 20 bases spanning the gap. This CDR3 has 16 residues. Germline loops: CDR1 SQVTM, CDR2 ANQGSEA. CDR3 in amino acids: CSVSSGGGTVNEKLFF. The DNA of the CDR3 is TGCAGCGTTTCGTCCGGGGGAGGGACGGTTAATGAAAAACTGTTTTTT.

The V and J genes are TRBV29-1 and TRBJ1-2; D is perhaps TRBD1 (5 bases). Trimming took 5 bases from V and 7 from J, leaving 11 bases between them. This CDR3 is built from 11 residues. Germline assignment: CDR1 SQVTM and CDR2 ANQGSEA. CDR3 DNA sequence: TGCAGCGTTCTCTCTGGGGCTGGCTACACCTTC. This codes for CSVLSGAGYTF.

The rearrangement links TRBV4-1 to TRBJ1-5; no clear D gene. This CDR3 comprises 14 residues. The V end lost 0 bases, the J end lost 4 bases, and 7 bases lay between the germline ends. The germline V gene encodes CDR1 MGHRA and CDR2 YSYEKL. The CDR3 bases are TGCGCCAGCAGCCAAGAGGAGGGAAATCAGCCCCAGCATTTT. As protein: CASSQEEGNQPQHF.

The chain is built from TRBV2 and TRBJ2-7, with D possibly being TRBD1 (6 bases). Germline V CDR1 and CDR2: SNHLY, FYNNEI. The length of the CDR3 is 14 residues. Trimming took 6 bases from V and 5 from J, leaving 17 bases between them. CDR3 loop: CASRDRYKVHEQYF. The CDR3 nucleotides read TGTGCCAGCAGAGACAGGTATAAGGTTCACGAGCAGTACTTC. Filled out from reference TRBV2 and TRBJ2-7, the complete variable domain reads EPEVTQTPSHQVTQMGQEVILRCVPISNHLYFYWYRQILGQKVEFLVSFYNNEISEKSEIFDDQFSVERPDGSNFTLKIRSTKLEDSAMYFCASRDRYKVHEQYFGPGTRLTVT.

The rearrangement uses TRBV29-1 and TRBJ1-2; D gene unclear. CDR1 and CDR2 from the germline V gene are SQVTM and ANQGSEA. The CDR3 contains 14 residues. With 0 bases removed from V and 5 bases from J, the gap between germline ends came to 13 bases. CDR3 residues: CSVEEADEDYGYTF. The CDR3 region has the DNA TGCAGCGTTGAAGAGGCAGACGAGGATTATGGCTACACCTTC.

The rearrangement joins TRBV7-8 to TRBJ1-6; TRBD1 aligns across 10 bases. CDR3 length: 15 residues. V was pared by 0 bases and J by 9 bases, with 2 bases of the junction left unmatched. The germline V gene has CDR1 SGHVS and CDR2 FQNEAQ. Here the CDR3 reads CASSLAGQGFSPLHF. The DNA of the CDR3 is TGTGCCAGCAGCTTAGCGGGACAGGGGTTTTCACCCCTCCACTTT. The complete variable domain, with remaining parts taken from reference TRBV7-8 and TRBJ1-6, reads GAGVSQSPRYKVAKRGQDVALRCDPISGHVSLFWYQQALGQGPEFLTYFQNEAQLDKSGLPSDRFFAERPEGSVSTLKIQRTQQEDSAVYLCASSLAGQGFSPLHFGNGTRLTVT.

The V call is TRBV5-1, the J call TRBJ2-1, with D perhaps TRBD2 (7 bases). The CDR3 spans 15 residues. Trimming cost V 5 bases and J 8 bases, with 20 bases left between them. Germline V gene data show CDR1 as SGHRS and CDR2 as YFSETQ. This CDR3 reads CASRFLGGGRDEQFF. The CDR3, as DNA: TGCGCCAGCAGGTTTTTGGGGGGGGGCCGTGATGAGCAGTTCTTC.

The chain couples TRBV20-1 to TRBJ1-1; D may be TRBD1 (5 bases). The germline V gene encodes CDR1 DFQATT and CDR2 SNEGSKA (reference sequence). The CDR3 totals 11 residues. CDR3 sequence: CSAPRGAEAFF. In DNA, the CDR3 is TGCAGCGCTCCTAGGGGCGCTGAAGCTTTCTTT.

The rearrangement joins TRBV28 to TRBJ1-1; TRBD1 aligns across 8 bases. Looked up from germline, CDR1 is MDHEN and CDR2 is SYDVKM. Unmatched junction bases numbered 9, after V lost 6 bases and J lost 0 bases. CDR3 length: 16 residues. The CDR3 nucleotides are TGTGCCAGCAGAAGCCGACAGGGGACATTGAACACTGAAGCTTTCTTT. This codes for CASRSRQGTLNTEAFF.